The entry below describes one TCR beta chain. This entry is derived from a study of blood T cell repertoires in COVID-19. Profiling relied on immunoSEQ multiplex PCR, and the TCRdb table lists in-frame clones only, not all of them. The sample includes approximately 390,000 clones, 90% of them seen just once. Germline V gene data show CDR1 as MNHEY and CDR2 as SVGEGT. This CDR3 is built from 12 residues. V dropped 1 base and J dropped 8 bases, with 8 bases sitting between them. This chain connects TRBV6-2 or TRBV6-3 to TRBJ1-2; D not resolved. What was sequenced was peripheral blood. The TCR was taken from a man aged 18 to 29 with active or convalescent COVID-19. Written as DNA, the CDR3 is TGTGCCAGCAGTTACTGGCGGGAAGGCTACACCTTC. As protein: CASSYWREGYTF.